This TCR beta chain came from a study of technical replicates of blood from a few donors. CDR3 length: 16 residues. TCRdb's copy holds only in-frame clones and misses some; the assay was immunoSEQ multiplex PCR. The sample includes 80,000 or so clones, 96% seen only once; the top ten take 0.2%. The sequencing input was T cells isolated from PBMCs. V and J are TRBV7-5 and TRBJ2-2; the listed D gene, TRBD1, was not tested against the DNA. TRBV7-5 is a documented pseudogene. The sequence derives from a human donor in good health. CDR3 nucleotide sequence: TGTGTCAGAAGCTTTGTCACAGGGGGCTCGACCGGGGAGCTGTTTTTT. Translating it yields CVRSFVTGGSTGELFF.